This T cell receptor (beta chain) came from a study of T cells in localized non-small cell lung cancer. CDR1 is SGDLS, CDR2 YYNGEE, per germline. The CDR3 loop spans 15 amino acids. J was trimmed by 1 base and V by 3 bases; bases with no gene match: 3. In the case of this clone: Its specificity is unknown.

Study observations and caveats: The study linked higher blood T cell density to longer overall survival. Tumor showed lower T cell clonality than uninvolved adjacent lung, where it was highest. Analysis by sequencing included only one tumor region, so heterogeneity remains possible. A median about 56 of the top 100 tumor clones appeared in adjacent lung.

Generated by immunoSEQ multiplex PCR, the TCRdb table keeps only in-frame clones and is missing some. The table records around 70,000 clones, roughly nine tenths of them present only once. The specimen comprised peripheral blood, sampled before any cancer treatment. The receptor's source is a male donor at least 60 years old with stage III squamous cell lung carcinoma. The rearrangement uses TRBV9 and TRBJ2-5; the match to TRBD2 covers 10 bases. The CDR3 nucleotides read TGTGCCAGCAGCGAGCGGGGGGGCGGCCAAGAGACCCAGTACTTC. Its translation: CASSERGGGQETQYF.